This is a list of T cell receptor beta chains from one sample in a study of human T cells and chemical hapten exposure. TCRdb analysed the RACE reads with MiXCR anew, one entry per CDR3 protein. Among under 50,000 distinct CDR3 sequences, about 13% were seen once, and the ten largest hold roughly 2.5%. The source material was whole blood, sampled in connection with sensitization to the hapten diphenylcyclopropenone (DPC). Receptors were obtained from a woman aged 40 to 50 with alopecia areata. Some clones in this sample may be carry-over from other donors' samples. Both conserved end residues are part of each CDR3. A D gene is named only where the DNA matches it firmly. The listing skips clone size in some rows; elsewhere it reads once, few, many or a size class.

j_call,d_call,v_call,clone_size,cdr3_nt,cdr3_aa
TRBJ1-1,NA,TRBV11-2,medium-sized,TGTGCCAGCAGCTTATACACGAACACTGAAGCTTTCTTT,CASSLYTNTEAFF
TRBJ2-7,NA,TRBV28,few,TGTGCCAGCAGTTTTCACCTGGCACAGCTAACCTACGAGCAGTACTTC,CASSFHLAQLTYEQYF
TRBJ1-2,TRBD1,TRBV5-1,many,TGCGCCAGCAGCTTCTGGACAGGGGGCGACTATGGCTACACCTTC,CASSFWTGGDYGYTF
TRBJ1-5,NA,TRBV11-2,few,TGTGCCAGCAGCTTAGATAGGGTCGGTCAGCCCCAGCATTTT,CASSLDRVGQPQHF
TRBJ1-2,NA,TRBV3-1,few,TGTGCCAGCAGCCCGGACAAAAACTATGGCTACACCTTC,CASSPDKNYGYTF
TRBJ1-1,NA,TRBV18,NA,TGTGCCAGCTCCCTACTTGGGGGACAAAGTGGAACTGAAGCTTTCTTT,CASSLLGGQSGTEAFF
TRBJ2-3,NA,TRBV9,few,TGTGCCAGCAGCGTAGCCGGGACCACTACCACAGATACGCAGTATTTT,CASSVAGTTTTDTQYF
TRBJ1-1,NA,TRBV7-9,many,NA,CASSQGFGAGTEAFF
TRBJ1-1,NA,TRBV7-9,few,TGTGCCAGCAGCTCCCTTGGGGAAGCTTTCTTT,CASSSLGEAFF
TRBJ1-4,NA,TRBV29-1,NA,TGCAGCGTTGTCCACAGGGCAGAGGAAAAACTGTTTTTT,CSVVHRAEEKLFF
TRBJ2-1,TRBD2,TRBV5-1,many,TGCGCCAGCAGAATTAAGGTAGCGGGAGAATCCAATGAGCAGTTCTTC,CASRIKVAGESNEQFF
TRBJ2-1,NA,TRBV29-1,many,TGCAGCGTTGAGGTCGCGGATACCTACAATGAGCAGTTCTTC,CSVEVADTYNEQFF
TRBJ1-4,NA,TRBV28,few,TGTGCCAGCAGTTCCTCGGATGCAACTAATGAAAAACTGTTTTTT,CASSSSDATNEKLFF
TRBJ1-1,NA,TRBV29-1,NA,TGCAGCGTTGAAAATTCGGGACGGACTGAAGCTTTCTTT,CSVENSGRTEAFF
TRBJ1-4,NA,TRBV12-3/TRBV12-4,many,TGTGCCAGCAGTCCGGGACACAGTAATGAAAAACTGTTTTTT,CASSPGHSNEKLFF
TRBJ2-7,NA,TRBV7-2,few,TGTGCCAGCAGCCCTACTAGTTCGGGCGAGCAGTACTTC,CASSPTSSGEQYF